This T cell receptor (beta chain) was identified in a study of human T cells and chemical hapten exposure. Study context: Diphenylcyclopropenone, dosed weekly to the scalp, was given to patients throughout the roughly 22-week study.

V was shortened by 8 bases and J by 0 bases, with 13 bases between the two germline ends. The CDR3 is 14 amino acids. As regards this clonotype: This clone may be a read error of a much larger clone one base away.

Time point specified: patch test 3, about 24 weeks after DPC sensitization. Noted treatment: therapeutic diphenylcyclopropenone sensitization with weekly scalp DPC. TCRdb re-called the RACE reads with MiXCR, one entry per CDR3 protein. The sample yields 70,000 or so distinct CDR3 sequences, approximately 12% seen once. V and J are TRBV12-3 or TRBV12-4 and TRBJ1-1; D gene ambiguous. The sample here was whole blood, taken in connection with sensitization to the hapten diphenylcyclopropenone (DPC). The receptor was derived from a woman in her 50s with alopecia areata. Some clones in this sample may be carry-over from other donors' samples. Here the CDR3 reads CASDPRGVNTEAFF. CDR3 coding DNA: TGTGCCAGCGACCCCCGTGGGGTGAACACTGAAGCTTTCTTT.